One sample yielded the 2 T cell receptor beta chains listed below, sequenced in a study of cytomegalovirus exposure and HLA in healthy donors. The repertoire was sequenced with immunoSEQ multiplex PCR; TCRdb's copy has only in-frame clones and lacks some. Found here are some 330,000 clones, 75% to 90% of them singletons; the top ten hold about 0.91%. Sequenced material: PBMCs. These receptors originate from a woman aged 18-29 years in good health and CMV-seronegative.

The chain uses TRBV6-6 and TRBJ2-1; maybe TRBD1 (6 bases). The germline V gene has CDR1 MNHNY and CDR2 SVGAGI (reference sequence). V lost 5 bases and J 15 bases, leaving 23 bases between the germline ends. The CDR3 length is 14 residues. The CDR3 loop is CASSPQAVGAVGFF. The DNA for the CDR3 is TGTGCCAGCAGTCCCCAGGCGGTGGGGGCCGTCGGGTTCTTC.

V is TRBV28 and J is TRBJ2-7, with 9 bases lining up with TRBD1. In germline, CDR1 is MDHEN, CDR2 SYDVKM. This CDR3 has 16 residues. Trimming took 2 bases from V and 6 from J; bases not matched to a gene: 11. CDR3 region: CASSLTPGTGLGEQYF. CDR3 coding DNA: TGTGCCAGCAGTTTAACCCCCGGGACAGGGCTAGGCGAGCAGTACTTC.